The entry that follows covers one TCR beta chain sequence. Per the authors' pipeline: Amplification of reference gene primers was used by the study to estimate nucleated cell counts. Assay: immunoSEQ multiplex PCR; the TCRdb copy retains only in-frame clones and omits some. V and J calls plus clone size are reproduced from that table; the DNA served to infer D and trimming. The table includes 150,000 to 200,000 clones, 85% to 90% detected once. The data originate from a study of blood T cell repertoires in COVID-19. In the study overall: Italy, Spain and the United States were the sources of the convalescent and acute COVID-19 samples. T cells, B-cell-depleted T cells, or PBMCs supplied cDNA or gDNA.

This CDR3 has 13 residues. Deletions cut 5 bases from V and 1 base from J, with 8 bases between. Input material: peripheral blood. The chain combines TRBV12-3 or TRBV12-4 with TRBJ1-1; no clear D. The sequence derives from a man aged 50 to 59 who had recovered from COVID-19. The CDR3 loop is CASSVSSNTEAFF. The CDR3 DNA is TGTGCCAGCAGTGTTTCTTCGAACACTGAAGCTTTCTTT.